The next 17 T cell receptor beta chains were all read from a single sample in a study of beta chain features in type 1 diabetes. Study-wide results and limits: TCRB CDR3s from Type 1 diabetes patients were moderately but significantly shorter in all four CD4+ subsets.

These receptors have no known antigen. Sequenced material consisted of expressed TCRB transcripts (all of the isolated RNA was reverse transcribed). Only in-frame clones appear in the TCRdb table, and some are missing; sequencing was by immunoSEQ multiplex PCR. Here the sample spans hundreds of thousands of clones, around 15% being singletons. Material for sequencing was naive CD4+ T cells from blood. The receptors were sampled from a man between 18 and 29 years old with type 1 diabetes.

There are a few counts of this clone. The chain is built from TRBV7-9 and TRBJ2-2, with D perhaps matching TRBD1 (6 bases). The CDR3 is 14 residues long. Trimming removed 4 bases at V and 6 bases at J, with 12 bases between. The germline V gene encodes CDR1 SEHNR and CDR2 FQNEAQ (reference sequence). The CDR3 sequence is CASSSSGESGELFF. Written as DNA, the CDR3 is TGTGCCAGCAGCTCGTCAGGGGAATCCGGGGAGCTGTTTTTT.

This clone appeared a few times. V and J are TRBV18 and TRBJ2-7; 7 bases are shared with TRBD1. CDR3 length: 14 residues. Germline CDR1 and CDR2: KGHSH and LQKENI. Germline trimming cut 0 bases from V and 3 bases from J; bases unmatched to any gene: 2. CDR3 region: CASSPPGQFYEQYF. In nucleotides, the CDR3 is TGTGCCAGCTCACCACCGGGACAGTTCTACGAGCAGTACTTC.

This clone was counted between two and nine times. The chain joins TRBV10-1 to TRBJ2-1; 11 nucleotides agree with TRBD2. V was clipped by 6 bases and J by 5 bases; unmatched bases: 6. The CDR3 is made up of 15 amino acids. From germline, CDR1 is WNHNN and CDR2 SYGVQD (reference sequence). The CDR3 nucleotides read TGCGCCAGCAGCCCCGGGACTAGCGGAAACAATGAGCAGTTCTTC. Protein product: CASSPGTSGNNEQFF.

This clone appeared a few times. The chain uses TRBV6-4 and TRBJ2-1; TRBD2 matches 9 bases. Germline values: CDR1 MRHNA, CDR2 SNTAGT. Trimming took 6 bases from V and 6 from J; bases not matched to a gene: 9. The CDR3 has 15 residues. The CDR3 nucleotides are TGTGCCAGCAGGCTAACTAGCGGGTTAGGCAATGAGCAGTTCTTC. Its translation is CASRLTSGLGNEQFF.

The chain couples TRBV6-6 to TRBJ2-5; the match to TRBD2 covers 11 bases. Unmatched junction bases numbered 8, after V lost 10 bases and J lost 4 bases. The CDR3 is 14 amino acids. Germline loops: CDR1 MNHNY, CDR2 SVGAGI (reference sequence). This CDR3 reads CATRTSGPLETQYF. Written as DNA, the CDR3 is TGTGCCACCCGGACTAGCGGGCCATTAGAGACCCAGTACTTC.

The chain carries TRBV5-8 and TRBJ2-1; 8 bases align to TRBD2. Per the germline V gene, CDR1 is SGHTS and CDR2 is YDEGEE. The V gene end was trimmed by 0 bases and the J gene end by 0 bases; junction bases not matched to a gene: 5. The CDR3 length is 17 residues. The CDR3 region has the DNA TGTGCCAGCAGCTTGGCTAGCGGGTCGAGCTCCTACAATGAGCAGTTCTTC. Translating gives CASSLASGSSSYNEQFF.

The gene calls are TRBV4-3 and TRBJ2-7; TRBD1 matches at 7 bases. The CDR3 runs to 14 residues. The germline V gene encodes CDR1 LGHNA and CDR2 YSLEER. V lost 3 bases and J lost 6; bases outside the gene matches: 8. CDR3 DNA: TGCGCCAGCAGCCATACCGGGACAGCCACCGAGCAGTACTTC. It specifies CASSHTGTATEQYF.

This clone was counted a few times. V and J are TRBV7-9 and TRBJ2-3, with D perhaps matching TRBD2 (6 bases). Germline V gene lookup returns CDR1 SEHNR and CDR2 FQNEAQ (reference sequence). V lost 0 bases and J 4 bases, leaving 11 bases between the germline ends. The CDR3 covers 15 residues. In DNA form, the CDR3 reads TGTGCCAGCAGCTTAGCGCTGGGGGGAGCAGATACGCAGTATTTT. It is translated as CASSLALGGADTQYF.

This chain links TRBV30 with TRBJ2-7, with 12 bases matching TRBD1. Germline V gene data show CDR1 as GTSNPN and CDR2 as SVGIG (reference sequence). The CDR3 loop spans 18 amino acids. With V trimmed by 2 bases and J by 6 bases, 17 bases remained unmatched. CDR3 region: CAWSSRLTWDRGLGEQYF. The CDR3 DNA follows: TGTGCCTGGAGTTCCCGGTTAACTTGGGACAGGGGGCTGGGCGAGCAGTACTTC.

The DNA for the CDR3 is TGTGCCAGCAGGCGTTGGTCCACAGATACGCAGTATTTT. Its protein product is CASRRWSTDTQYF. The chain has TRBV5-4 and TRBJ2-3; D uncertain. Trimming cost V 5 bases and J 2 bases, with 9 bases left between them. This CDR3 has 13 residues. CDR1 and CDR2 from the germline V gene are SGHNT and YYREEE (reference sequence). The full variable domain, completed using reference TRBV5-4 and TRBJ2-3, is ETGVTQSPTHLIKTRGQQVTLRCSSQSGHNTVSWYQQALGQGPQFIFQYYREEENGRGNFPPRFSGLQFPNYSSELNVNALELDDSALYLCASRRWSTDTQYFGPGTRLTVL.

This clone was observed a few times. CDR3 in DNA: TGTGCCAGCAGCCCTACACGAACTAATGAAAAACTGTTTTTT. It codes for CASSPTRTNEKLFF. The chain employs TRBV7-2 and TRBJ1-4, with D unresolved. Germline CDR1 and CDR2: SGHTA and FQGNSA. The CDR3 totals 14 residues. Trimming stripped 5 bases from V and 1 base from J, with 8 bases between.

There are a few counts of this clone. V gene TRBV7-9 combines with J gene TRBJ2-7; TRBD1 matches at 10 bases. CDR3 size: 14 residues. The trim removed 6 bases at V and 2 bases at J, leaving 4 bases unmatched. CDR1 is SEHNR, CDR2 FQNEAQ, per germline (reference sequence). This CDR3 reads CASSRQGAPYEQYF. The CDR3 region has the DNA TGTGCCAGCAGTCGACAGGGGGCTCCCTACGAGCAGTACTTC. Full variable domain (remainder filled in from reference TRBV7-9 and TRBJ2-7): DTGVSQNPRHKITKRGQNVTFRCDPISEHNRLYWYRQTLGQGPEFLTYFQNEAQLEKSRLLSDRFSAERPKGSFSTLEIQRTEQGDSAMYLCASSRQGAPYEQYFGPGTRLTVT.

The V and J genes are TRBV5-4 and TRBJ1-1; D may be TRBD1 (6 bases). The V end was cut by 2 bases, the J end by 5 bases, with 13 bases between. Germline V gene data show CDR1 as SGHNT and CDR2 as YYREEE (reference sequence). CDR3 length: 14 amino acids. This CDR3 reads CASSLQGRGTEAFF. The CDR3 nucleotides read TGTGCCAGCAGCTTACAGGGTCGAGGAACTGAAGCTTTCTTT. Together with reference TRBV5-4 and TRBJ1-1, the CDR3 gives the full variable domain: ETGVTQSPTHLIKTRGQQVTLRCSSQSGHNTVSWYQQALGQGPQFIFQYYREEENGRGNFPPRFSGLQFPNYSSELNVNALELDDSALYLCASSLQGRGTEAFFGQGTRLTVV.

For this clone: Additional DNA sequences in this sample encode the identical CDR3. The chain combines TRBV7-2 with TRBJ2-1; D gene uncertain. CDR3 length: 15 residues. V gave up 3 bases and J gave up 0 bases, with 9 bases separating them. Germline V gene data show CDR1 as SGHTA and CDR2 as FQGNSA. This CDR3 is CASSLRRSSYNEQFF. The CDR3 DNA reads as TGTGCCAGCAGCTTGAGGAGAAGCTCCTACAATGAGCAGTTCTTC.

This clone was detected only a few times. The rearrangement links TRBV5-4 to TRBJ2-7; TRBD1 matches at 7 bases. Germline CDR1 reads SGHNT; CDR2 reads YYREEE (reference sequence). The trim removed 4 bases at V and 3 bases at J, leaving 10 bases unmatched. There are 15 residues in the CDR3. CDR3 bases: TGTGCCAGCAGCCCTGGAGTGGACAGGATCTACGAGCAGTACTTC. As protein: CASSPGVDRIYEQYF.

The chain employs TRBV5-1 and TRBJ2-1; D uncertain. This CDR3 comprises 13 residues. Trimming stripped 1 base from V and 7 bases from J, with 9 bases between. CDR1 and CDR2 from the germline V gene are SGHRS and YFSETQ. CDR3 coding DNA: TGCGCCAGCAGCTTGCTTGCAGATAATGAGCAGTTCTTC. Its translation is CASSLLADNEQFF.

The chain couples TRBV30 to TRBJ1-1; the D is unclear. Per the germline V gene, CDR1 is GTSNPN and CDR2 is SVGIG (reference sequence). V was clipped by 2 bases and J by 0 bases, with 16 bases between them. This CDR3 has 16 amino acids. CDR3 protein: CAWSKGRTEMNTEAFF. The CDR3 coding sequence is TGTGCCTGGAGTAAGGGTCGGACGGAGATGAACACTGAAGCTTTCTTT.